This paragraph covers one T cell receptor (beta chain) sequence. This clone was observed a single time. This receptor's antigen is unknown. No base quality values were provided; no much bigger clone lies one nucleotide off. The data stem from a study of shared clonotypes between healthy human individuals (TCRdb year 2020). Looking at the study overall: The cohort included a few men and a couple of women between 18 and 49 years of age. For each donor, CD4 naive and CD4 memory were each given three plates, CD8 naive was given two plates, and CD8 memory was given one plate. To estimate repertoire size and how much clonotypes are shared between individuals, the study performed deep sequencing of blood TCR repertoires from five healthy adults. Different laboratories and diverse techniques were used to prepare libraries and sequence TCR repertoires, to increase sequencing depth and limit assay-specific biases. Leukapheresis yielded between about 0.9 and 9 billion PBMCs per donor. Study-wide findings and limitations: When a handful of donors were compared, the shared fraction of clonotypes was roughly 4.8% for naive CD4, roughly 3.4% for naive CD8, roughly 2.5% for memory CD4, and 0.4% for memory CD8. Rarefaction of sorted-subset datasets indicated incomplete sequencing despite the large sequencing depth. Because the study included only a small number of donors, the genetic and exposure-history diversity represented was limited. Compared with non-shared clonotypes, the clonotypes found in all four sorted-subset donors had higher generation probabilities. Sampling was restricted to blood, and TCR repertoires in tissues likely differ from the TCR repertoires found in blood. Based on pairwise subsampling, the degree of clonotype sharing among donors was expected to be affected by sequencing depth. Naive subsets generally had larger estimated clonotype richness than memory subsets did.

The donors were healthy, HIV-negative adults with no recently reported acute infections or vaccinations. Every donor was a Caucasian adult residing in Nashville, Tennessee, USA. Magnetic negative selection was used to enrich CD4+ T cells, after which naive cells were positively selected on CD45RA and the negative fraction became the memory subset. After blood collection by leukapheresis, PBMCs were isolated using Ficoll-Histopaque density gradient centrifugation and then cryopreserved in the vapor phase of liquid nitrogen. Analytical flow cytometry was used to check the purity and quantity of every magnetically sorted T cell population. Genomic DNA was isolated from every sorted fraction and measured by UV absorbance on a Nanodrop 2000c. TCR CDR3 regions were amplified from genomic DNA by multiplex PCR using the deep immunoSEQ assay. Genomic DNA extracted from each cell subset was distributed evenly over all wells of several immunoSEQ 96-well plates, and each plate served as one replicate. For sorted subsets, each replicate PCR was loaded with 200 ng genomic DNA, equivalent to roughly 30,000 T cell genomes. Purified libraries were measured with a Qubit 3.0 fluorometer, size-checked on a Bioanalyzer 2100, and measured again with the KAPA Library Quantification kit. Every immunoSEQ 96-well plate was sequenced on a dedicated single-read 150-cycle Illumina NextSeq 550 flow cell. The study's own analysis went as follows. Because the immunoSEQ output included only junctional sequences and no quality scores, the filtering could not be the same as the filtering used for full-length reads. Sequences were annotated with PyIR, a Python wrapper for IgBLAST v1.9, and V/J genes and CDR3 were assigned using IMGT germline references. Reads were removed for weak V/J assignments (E-value above 1e-6), missing CDR3, stop codons, out-of-frame junctions, or ambiguous translated residues. V3J clonotypes were defined by identical inferred V gene, J gene, and CDR3 amino acid sequence. Percentage overlap between repertoires was computed as shared unique clonotypes divided by the size of the smaller repertoire. Richness of each repertoire was evaluated using RTK rarefaction, the Chao1 estimator, and Recon v2.1 estimates of unobserved clonotypes. Generation probabilities for all TCRbeta clonotypes obtained by the gDNA method from a handful of donors were computed using OLGA. Held by TCRdb, this immuneACCESS table contains in-frame sequences only and omits some clones. Under half of the omission traces to an unresolved V gene where checked; the cause of the rest is unknown. V and J calls and clone size come straight from that table; D and trimming were deduced from the DNA. The sample has some 1.5 million clones on record, around 95% of them singletons. The leading ten clones occupy 1% to 1.5% of the sample.

Sequenced: naive CD4+ T cells sorted from blood. The sample's cell subset or site label, decoded: CD45RA+ positively selected. The sequence came from a man aged 25 to 45 in good health.

For the CDR3, the sequence is CASSPAGSYNEQFF. The sequence in DNA is TGTGCCAGCAGCCCCGCCGGCTCCTACAATGAGCAGTTCTTC. Recombination connected TRBV7-8 to TRBJ2-1, with an unclear D gene assignment. The CDR3 measures 14 amino acids from cysteine to phenylalanine. The CDR3 DNA has 42 bases and is translated from base 1. The germline V gene yields SGHVS for CDR1 and FQNEAQ for CDR2. Trimming at the junction amounts to 5 bases on V and 0 bases on J, and the germline ends lie 8 bases apart.